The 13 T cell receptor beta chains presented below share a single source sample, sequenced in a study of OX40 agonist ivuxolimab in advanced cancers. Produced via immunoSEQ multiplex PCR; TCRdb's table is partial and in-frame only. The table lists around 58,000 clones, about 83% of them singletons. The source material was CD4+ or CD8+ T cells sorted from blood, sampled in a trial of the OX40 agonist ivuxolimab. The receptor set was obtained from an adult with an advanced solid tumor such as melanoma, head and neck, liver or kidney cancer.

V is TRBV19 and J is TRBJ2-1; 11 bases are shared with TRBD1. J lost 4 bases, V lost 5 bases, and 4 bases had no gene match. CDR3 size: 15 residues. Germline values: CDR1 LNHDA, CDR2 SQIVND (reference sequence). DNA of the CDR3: TGTGCCAGTAGTCTAGGGACAGGGGGATACAATGAGCAGTTCTTC. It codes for CASSLGTGGYNEQFF.

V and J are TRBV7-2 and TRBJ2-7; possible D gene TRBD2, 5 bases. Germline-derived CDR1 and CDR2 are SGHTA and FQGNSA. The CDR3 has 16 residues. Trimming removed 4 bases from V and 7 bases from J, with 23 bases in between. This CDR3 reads CASSSNLGIGAGEQYF. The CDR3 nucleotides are TGTGCCAGCAGCTCGAATCTTGGGATCGGTGCGGGTGAGCAGTACTTC.

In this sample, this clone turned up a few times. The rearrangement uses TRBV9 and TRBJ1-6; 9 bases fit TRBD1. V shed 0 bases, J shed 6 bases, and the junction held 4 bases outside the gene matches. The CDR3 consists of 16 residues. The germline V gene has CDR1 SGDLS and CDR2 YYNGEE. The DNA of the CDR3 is TGTGCCAGCAGCGTAGGAGGGGGACAGGGTAATTCACCCCTCCACTTT. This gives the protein CASSVGGGQGNSPLHF.

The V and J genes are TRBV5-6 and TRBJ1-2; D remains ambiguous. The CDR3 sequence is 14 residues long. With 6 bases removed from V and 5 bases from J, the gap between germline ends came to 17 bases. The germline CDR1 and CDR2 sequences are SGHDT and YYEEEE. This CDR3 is CASISRPRAYGYTF. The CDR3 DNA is TGTGCCAGCATCTCCAGACCGCGAGCATATGGCTACACCTTC.

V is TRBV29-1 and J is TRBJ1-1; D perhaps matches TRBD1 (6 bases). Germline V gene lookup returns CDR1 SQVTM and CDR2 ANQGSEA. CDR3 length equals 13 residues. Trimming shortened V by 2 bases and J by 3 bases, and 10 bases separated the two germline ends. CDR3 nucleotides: TGCAGCGTTGAACCGGGGGCGCACACTGAAGCTTTCTTT. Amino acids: CSVEPGAHTEAFF.

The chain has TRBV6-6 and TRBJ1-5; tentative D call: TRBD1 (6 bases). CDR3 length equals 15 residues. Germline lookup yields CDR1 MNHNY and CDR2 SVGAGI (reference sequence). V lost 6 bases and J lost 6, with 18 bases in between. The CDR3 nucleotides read TGTGCCAGCAGCGTCGCAGGGGCGAGGGTTCAGCCCCAGCATTTT. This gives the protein CASSVAGARVQPQHF.

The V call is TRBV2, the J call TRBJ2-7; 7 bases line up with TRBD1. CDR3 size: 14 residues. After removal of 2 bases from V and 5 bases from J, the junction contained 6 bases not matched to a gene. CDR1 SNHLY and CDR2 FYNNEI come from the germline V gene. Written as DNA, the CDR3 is TGTGCCAGCAGTGAACTTCAGGGGGTCAACGAGCAGTACTTC. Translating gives CASSELQGVNEQYF.

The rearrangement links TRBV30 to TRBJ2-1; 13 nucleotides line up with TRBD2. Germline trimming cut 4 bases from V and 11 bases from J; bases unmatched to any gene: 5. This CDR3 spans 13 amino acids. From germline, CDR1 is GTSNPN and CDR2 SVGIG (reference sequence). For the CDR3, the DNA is TGTGCCTGGAAGGGACTAGCGGGAACCCAGCAGTTCTTC. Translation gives CAWKGLAGTQQFF.

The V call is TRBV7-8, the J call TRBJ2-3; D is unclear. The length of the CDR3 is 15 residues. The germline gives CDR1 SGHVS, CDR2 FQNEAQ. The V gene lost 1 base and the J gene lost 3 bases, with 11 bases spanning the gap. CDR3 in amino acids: CASSLEESRTDTQYF. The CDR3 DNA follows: TGTGCCAGCAGCTTAGAGGAATCGCGGACAGATACGCAGTATTTT.

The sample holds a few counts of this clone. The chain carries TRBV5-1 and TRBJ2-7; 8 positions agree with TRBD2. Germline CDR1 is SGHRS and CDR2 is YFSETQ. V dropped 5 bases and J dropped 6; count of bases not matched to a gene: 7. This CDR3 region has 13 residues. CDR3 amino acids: CASSRSGGSEQYF. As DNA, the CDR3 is TGCGCCAGCAGTAGGTCGGGAGGGAGCGAGCAGTACTTC.

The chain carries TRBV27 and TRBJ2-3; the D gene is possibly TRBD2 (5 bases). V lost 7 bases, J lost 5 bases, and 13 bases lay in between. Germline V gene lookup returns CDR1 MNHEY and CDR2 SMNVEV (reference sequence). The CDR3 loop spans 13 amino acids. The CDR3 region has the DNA TGTGCCAGCAAACCGGACTGGATAGATACGCAGTATTTT. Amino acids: CASKPDWIDTQYF.

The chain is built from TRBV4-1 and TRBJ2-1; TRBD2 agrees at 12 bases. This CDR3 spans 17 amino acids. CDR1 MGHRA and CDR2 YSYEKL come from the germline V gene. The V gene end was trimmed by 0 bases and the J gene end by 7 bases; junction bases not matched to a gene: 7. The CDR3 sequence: CASSQDLTSGSNNEQFF. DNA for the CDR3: TGCGCCAGCAGCCAAGATCTGACTAGCGGGAGTAATAATGAGCAGTTCTTC.

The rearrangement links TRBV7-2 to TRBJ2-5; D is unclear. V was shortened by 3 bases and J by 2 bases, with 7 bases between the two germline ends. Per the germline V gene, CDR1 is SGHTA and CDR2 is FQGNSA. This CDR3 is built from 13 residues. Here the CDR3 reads CASSFQLQETQYF. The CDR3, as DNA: TGTGCCAGCAGCTTTCAGTTACAAGAGACCCAGTACTTC.